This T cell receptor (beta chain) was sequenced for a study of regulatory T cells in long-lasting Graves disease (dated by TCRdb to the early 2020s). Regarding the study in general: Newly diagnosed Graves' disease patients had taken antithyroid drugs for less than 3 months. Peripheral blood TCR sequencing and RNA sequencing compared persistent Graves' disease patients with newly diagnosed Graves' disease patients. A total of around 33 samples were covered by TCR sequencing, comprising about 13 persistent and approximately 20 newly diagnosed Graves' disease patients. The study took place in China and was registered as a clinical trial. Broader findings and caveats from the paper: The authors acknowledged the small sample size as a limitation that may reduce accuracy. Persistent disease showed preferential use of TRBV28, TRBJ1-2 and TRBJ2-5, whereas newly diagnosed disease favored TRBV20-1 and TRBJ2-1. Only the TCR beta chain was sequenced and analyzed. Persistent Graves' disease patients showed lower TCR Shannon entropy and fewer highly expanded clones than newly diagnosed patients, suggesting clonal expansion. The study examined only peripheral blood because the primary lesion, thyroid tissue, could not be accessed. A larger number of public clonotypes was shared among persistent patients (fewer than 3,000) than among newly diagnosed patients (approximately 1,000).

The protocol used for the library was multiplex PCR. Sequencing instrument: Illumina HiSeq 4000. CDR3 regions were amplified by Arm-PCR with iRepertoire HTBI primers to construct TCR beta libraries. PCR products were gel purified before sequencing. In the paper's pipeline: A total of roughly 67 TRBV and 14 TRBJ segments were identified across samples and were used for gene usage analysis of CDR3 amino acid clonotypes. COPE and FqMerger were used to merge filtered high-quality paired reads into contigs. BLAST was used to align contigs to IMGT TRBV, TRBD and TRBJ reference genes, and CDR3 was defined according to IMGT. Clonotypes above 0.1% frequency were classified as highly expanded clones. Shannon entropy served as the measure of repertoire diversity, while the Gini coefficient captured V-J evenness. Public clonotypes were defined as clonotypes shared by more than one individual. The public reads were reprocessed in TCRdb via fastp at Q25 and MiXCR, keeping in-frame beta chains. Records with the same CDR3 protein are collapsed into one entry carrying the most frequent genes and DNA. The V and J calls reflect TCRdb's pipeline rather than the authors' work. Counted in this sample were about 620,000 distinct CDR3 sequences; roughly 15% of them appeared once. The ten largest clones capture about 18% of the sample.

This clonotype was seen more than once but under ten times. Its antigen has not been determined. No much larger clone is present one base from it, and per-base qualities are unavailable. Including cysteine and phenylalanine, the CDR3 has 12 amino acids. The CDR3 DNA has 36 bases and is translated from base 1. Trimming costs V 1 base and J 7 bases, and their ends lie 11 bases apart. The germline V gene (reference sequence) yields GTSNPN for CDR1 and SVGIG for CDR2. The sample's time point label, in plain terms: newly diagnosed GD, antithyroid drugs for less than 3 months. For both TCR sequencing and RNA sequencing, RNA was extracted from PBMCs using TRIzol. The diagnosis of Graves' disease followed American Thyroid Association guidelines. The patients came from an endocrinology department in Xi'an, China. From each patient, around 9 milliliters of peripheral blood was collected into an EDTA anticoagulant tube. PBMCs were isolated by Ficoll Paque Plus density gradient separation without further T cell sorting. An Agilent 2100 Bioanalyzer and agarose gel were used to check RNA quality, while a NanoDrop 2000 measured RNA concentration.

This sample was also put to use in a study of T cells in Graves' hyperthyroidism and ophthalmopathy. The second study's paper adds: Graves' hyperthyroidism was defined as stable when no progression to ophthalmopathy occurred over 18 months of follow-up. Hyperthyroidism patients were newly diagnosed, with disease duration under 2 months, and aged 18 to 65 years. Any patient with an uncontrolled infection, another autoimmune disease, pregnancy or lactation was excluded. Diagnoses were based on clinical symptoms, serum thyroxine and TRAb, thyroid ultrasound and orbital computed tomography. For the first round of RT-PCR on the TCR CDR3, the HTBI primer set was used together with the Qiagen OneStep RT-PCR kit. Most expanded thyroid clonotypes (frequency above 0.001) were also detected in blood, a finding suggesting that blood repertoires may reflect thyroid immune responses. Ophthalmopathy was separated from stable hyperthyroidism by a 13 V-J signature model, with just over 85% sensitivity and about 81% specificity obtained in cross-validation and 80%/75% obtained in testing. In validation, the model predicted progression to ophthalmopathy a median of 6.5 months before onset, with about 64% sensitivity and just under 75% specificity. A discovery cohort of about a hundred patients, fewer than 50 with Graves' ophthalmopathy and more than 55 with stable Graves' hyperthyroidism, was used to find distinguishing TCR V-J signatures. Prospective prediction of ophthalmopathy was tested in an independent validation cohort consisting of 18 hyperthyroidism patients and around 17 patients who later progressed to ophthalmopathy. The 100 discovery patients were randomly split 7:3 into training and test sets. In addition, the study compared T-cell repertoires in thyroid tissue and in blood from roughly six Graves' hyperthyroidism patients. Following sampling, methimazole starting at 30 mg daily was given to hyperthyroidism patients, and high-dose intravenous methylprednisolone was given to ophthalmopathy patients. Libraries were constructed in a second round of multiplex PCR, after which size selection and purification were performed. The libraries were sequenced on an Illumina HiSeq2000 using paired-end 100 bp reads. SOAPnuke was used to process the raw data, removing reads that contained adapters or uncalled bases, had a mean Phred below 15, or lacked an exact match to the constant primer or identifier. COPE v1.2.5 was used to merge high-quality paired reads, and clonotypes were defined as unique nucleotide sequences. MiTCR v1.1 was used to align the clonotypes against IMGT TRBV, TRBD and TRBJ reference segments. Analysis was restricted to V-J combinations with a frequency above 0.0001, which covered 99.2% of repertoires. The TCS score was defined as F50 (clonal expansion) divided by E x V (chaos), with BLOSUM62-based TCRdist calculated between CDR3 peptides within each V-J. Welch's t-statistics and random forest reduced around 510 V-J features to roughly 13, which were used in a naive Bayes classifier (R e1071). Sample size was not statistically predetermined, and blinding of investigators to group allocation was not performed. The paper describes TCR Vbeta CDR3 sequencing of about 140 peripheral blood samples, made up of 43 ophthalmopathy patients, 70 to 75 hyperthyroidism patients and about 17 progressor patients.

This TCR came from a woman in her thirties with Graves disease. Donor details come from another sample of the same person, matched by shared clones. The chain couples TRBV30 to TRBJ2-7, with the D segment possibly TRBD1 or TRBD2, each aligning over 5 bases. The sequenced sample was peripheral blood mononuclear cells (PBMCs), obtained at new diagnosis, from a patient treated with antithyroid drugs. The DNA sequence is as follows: TGTGCCTGGAGTGGGGGGATACTTGAGCAGTACTTC. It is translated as CAWSGGILEQYF.